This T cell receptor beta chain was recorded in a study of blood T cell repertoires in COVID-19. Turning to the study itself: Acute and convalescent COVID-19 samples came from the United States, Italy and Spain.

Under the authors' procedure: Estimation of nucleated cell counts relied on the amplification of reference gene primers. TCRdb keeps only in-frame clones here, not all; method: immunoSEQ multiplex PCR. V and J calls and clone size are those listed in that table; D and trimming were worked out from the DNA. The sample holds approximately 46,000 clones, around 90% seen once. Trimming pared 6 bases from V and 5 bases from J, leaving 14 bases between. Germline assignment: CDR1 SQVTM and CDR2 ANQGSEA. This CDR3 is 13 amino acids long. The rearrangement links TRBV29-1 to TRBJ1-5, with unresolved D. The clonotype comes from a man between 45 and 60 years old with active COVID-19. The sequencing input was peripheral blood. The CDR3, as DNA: TGCAGCGTGGGCGAACAGAGCTATCAGCCCCAGCATTTT. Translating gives CSVGEQSYQPQHF.